The 31 T cell receptor beta chains given below trace back to one sample, sequenced in a study of monozygotic twins with inflammatory bowel disease. TCRdb reprocessed the 5' RACE reads and reports one entry per CDR3 protein, with no DNA. The repertoire table contains some 130,000 distinct CDR3 sequences. Sequencing was carried out using blood. The origin of the receptors is a human donor with ulcerative colitis or Crohn's disease, or a healthy co-twin of an affected twin (not recorded which).

The CDR3 loop is CASSVSSTGELFF. The chain combines TRBV9 with TRBJ2-2. Germline V gene sequence: CDR1 SGDLS, CDR2 YYNGEE. This CDR3 has 13 residues.

The chain is built from TRBV5-1 and TRBJ1-4; TCRdb selects TRBD1, and the lack of DNA leaves this call unchecked. This CDR3 is 14 amino acids long. Germline V CDR1 and CDR2: SGHRS, YFSETQ. The CDR3 loop reads CASSPRDTGGKLFF.

This rearrangement joins TRBV20-1 to TRBJ1-6. The germline V gene encodes CDR1 DFQATT and CDR2 SNEGSKA (reference sequence). The CDR3 is made up of 14 amino acids. The CDR3 is CSAPGRFYNSPLHF.

V and J are TRBV18 and TRBJ1-1. This CDR3 comprises 14 residues. Germline V CDR1 and CDR2: KGHSH, LQKENI. The CDR3 sequence is CASSSTVMNTEAFF. Supplemented by reference TRBV18 and TRBJ1-1, the full variable domain reads NAGVMQNPRHLVRRRGQEARLRCSPMKGHSHVYWYRQLPEEGLKFMVYLQKENIIDESGMPKERFSAEFPKEGPSILRIQQVVRGDSAAYFCASSSTVMNTEAFFGQGTRLTVV.

The V call is TRBV19, the J call TRBJ1-1; TCRdb lists TRBD1, though no DNA is available to test this call. The V gene's germline CDR1 is LNHDA and CDR2 SQIVND (reference sequence). This CDR3 has 13 amino acids. This chain's CDR3 is CASSANRETEAFF.

This sequence joins TRBV19 and TRBJ2-5; lacking DNA, the TRBD2 call made by TCRdb goes unchecked. The CDR3 contains 14 residues. Germline CDR1 is LNHDA and CDR2 is SQIVND (reference sequence). The CDR3 sequence is CASSVAPVDKTQYF.

Here the CDR3 reads CASSLGGGGGQPQHF. The chain joins TRBV7-6 to TRBJ1-5. Germline values: CDR1 SGHVS, CDR2 FNYEAQ. The CDR3 covers 15 residues.

V usage is TRBV28 and J usage is TRBJ1-5. The CDR3 consists of 17 residues. Germline CDR1 and CDR2: MDHEN and SYDVKM. The CDR3 here is CASSPFSGLTSNQPQHF.

This chain connects TRBV7-9 to TRBJ2-7. This CDR3 contains 13 residues. The germline V gene has CDR1 SEHNR and CDR2 FQNEAQ (reference sequence). CDR3 region: CASSPKGSYEQYF.

The chain is built from TRBV5-1 and TRBJ1-1; TCRdb indicates TRBD1, and absent DNA this call remains unverified. Germline loops: CDR1 SGHRS, CDR2 YFSETQ. The CDR3 spans 16 residues. CDR3 in amino acids: CASSLEWAVTNTEAFF. The entire variable domain, with the rest obtained from reference TRBV5-1 and TRBJ1-1, is as follows: KAGVTQTPRYLIKTRGQQVTLSCSPISGHRSVSWYQQTPGQGLQFLFEYFSETQRNKGNFPGRFSGRQFSNSRSEMNVSTLELGDSALYLCASSLEWAVTNTEAFFGQGTRLTVV.

The chain links TRBV6-2 or TRBV6-3 to TRBJ1-3; TCRdb outputs TRBD1, but without DNA this stays unchecked. The germline gives CDR1 MNHEY, CDR2 SVGEGT. The CDR3 is 20 residues long. CDR3 in amino acids: CASSYWGQGARGVSGNTIYF.

This chain connects TRBV27 to TRBJ1-2; TCRdb's D call, TRBD1, is unchecked because there is no DNA. From germline, CDR1 is MNHEY and CDR2 SMNVEV (reference sequence). This CDR3 has 16 residues. The CDR3 here is CASRGILQGSDYGYTF.

The rearrangement links TRBV20-1 to TRBJ1-1; the TRBD1 assignment by TCRdb is unverifiable without DNA. The germline V gene encodes CDR1 DFQATT and CDR2 SNEGSKA (reference sequence). The CDR3 loop spans 12 amino acids. The CDR3 reads CSAIQGRTEAFF.

V gene TRBV9 combines with J gene TRBJ2-1; TCRdb's D call, TRBD1, is unchecked because there is no DNA. The CDR3 spans 15 residues. Per germline, CDR1 SGDLS and CDR2 YYNGEE. This CDR3 reads CASSVGTVQGNEQFF.

The J gene is TRBJ2-1, the V gene TRBV12-3 or TRBV12-4. This CDR3 has 16 residues. CDR3 sequence reads: CASRTLQTSSYNEQFF.

This chain uses TRBV5-1 with TRBJ2-1; TCRdb returns TRBD2, unconfirmable since there is no DNA. Looked up from germline, CDR1 is SGHRS and CDR2 is YFSETQ. The CDR3 covers 12 residues. The CDR3 loop reads CASRHSSGEQFF.

The V and J genes are TRBV19 and TRBJ2-2; checking the TCRdb D call of TRBD1 is not possible without DNA. This CDR3 region has 17 residues. Germline V lookup: CDR1 LNHDA, CDR2 SQIVND (reference sequence). Here the CDR3 reads CASSPNPGMWSPGELFF.

The V and J genes are TRBV10-3 and TRBJ2-3; with no DNA, the TCRdb D assignment of TRBD1 cannot be verified. Germline CDR1 reads ENHRY; CDR2 reads SYGVKD. This CDR3 contains 14 residues. The CDR3 spells CAISSPGVTDTQYF.

The rearrangement joins TRBV4-2 to TRBJ2-7; the TCRdb D gene call, TRBD1, has no DNA to confirm it. From germline, CDR1 is LGHNA and CDR2 YNFKEQ. There are 13 residues in the CDR3. The CDR3 loop reads CASSQDWGDEQYF.

CDR3 amino acids: CSVEDIRQGVRYGYTF. This chain joins TRBV29-1 and TRBJ1-2; the TCRdb D gene call, TRBD1, has no DNA to confirm it. CDR3 length: 16 amino acids. Germline CDR1 SQVTM, CDR2 ANQGSEA.

The rearrangement uses TRBV6-1 and TRBJ2-1; without DNA, the TCRdb call of TRBD2 cannot be checked. The CDR3 has 15 amino acids. Germline V CDR1 and CDR2: MNHNS, SASEGT. CDR3 sequence: CASSALATAYNEQFF.

The chain carries TRBV6-1 and TRBJ2-7; TCRdb gives TRBD2 as the D gene, but with no DNA this cannot be confirmed. Germline lookup yields CDR1 MNHNS and CDR2 SASEGT. There are 15 residues in the CDR3. The CDR3 spells CASSEGLAGSYEQYF.

The genes are TRBV3-1 and TRBJ1-2; TCRdb reports TRBD1, a call that lacks DNA to check it against. The CDR3 consists of 15 residues. Germline V gene sequence: CDR1 LGHDT, CDR2 YNNKEL (reference sequence). CDR3 in amino acids: CASSLRTGGGYGYTF.

The chain recombines TRBV9 with TRBJ2-1; TCRdb returns TRBD2, unconfirmable since there is no DNA. Germline-derived CDR1 and CDR2 are SGDLS and YYNGEE. The CDR3 runs to 16 residues. CDR3 in amino acids: CASSSMGLAAYNEQFF.

The rearrangement uses TRBV28 and TRBJ1-4; TCRdb selects TRBD1, and the lack of DNA leaves this call unchecked. Per germline, CDR1 MDHEN and CDR2 SYDVKM. The CDR3 totals 16 residues. Here the CDR3 reads CASSSPGPATNEKLFF.

V and J are TRBV20-1 and TRBJ2-7; TCRdb names TRBD1, which stays unverified in the absence of DNA. The germline gives CDR1 DFQATT, CDR2 SNEGSKA (reference sequence). This CDR3 comprises 15 residues. CDR3 region: CSAGTWDRGFHEQYF.

This chain connects TRBV25-1 to TRBJ2-3; TCRdb calls TRBD2, which cannot be checked without DNA. This CDR3 region has 15 residues. The germline V gene encodes CDR1 MGHDK and CDR2 SYGVNS. The chain's CDR3 is CASSEFLAPTDTQYF.

The chain has TRBV7-2 and TRBJ1-2. The CDR3 covers 12 residues. Germline CDR1 reads SGHTA; CDR2 reads FQGNSA. The CDR3 sequence: CASSLWGDGYTF. The full variable domain, in which reference TRBV7-2 and TRBJ1-2 provide the parts outside the CDR3, is GAGVSQSPSNKVTEKGKDVELRCDPISGHTALYWYRQSLGQGLEFLIYFQGNSAPDKSGLPSDRFSAERTGGSVSTLTIQRTQQEDSAVYLCASSLWGDGYTFGSGTRLTVV.

The CDR3 loop is CASSFGRVGETQYF. The chain couples TRBV7-2 to TRBJ2-5; TCRdb outputs TRBD2, but without DNA this stays unchecked. In germline, CDR1 is SGHTA, CDR2 FQGNSA. This CDR3 contains 14 residues.

This chain joins TRBV20-1 and TRBJ2-1; TCRdb returns TRBD2, unconfirmable since there is no DNA. This CDR3 has 16 residues. CDR1 DFQATT and CDR2 SNEGSKA come from the germline V gene (reference sequence). CDR3: CSASPSGSPTYNEQFF.

The chain links TRBV27 to TRBJ2-2; the TRBD1 assignment by TCRdb is unverifiable without DNA. Germline CDR1 and CDR2: MNHEY and SMNVEV (reference sequence). CDR3 size: 14 residues. CDR3: CASSSIGGSGELFF.